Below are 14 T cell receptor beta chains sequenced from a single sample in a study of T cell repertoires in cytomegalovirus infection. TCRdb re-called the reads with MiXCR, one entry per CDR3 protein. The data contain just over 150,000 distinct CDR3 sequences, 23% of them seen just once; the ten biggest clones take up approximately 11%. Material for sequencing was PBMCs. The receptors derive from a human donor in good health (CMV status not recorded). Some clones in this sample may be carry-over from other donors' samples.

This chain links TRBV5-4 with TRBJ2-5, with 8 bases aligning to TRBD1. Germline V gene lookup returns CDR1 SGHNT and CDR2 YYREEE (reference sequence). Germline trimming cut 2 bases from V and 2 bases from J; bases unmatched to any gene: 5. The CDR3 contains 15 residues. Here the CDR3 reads CASSLPTGEQETQYF. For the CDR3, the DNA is TGTGCCAGCAGCTTACCGACAGGGGAGCAAGAGACCCAGTACTTC. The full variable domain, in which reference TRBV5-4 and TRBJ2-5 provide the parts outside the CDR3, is ETGVTQSPTHLIKTRGQQVTLRCSSQSGHNTVSWYQQALGQGPQFIFQYYREEENGRGNFPPRFSGLQFPNYSSELNVNALELDDSALYLCASSLPTGEQETQYFGPGTRLLVL.

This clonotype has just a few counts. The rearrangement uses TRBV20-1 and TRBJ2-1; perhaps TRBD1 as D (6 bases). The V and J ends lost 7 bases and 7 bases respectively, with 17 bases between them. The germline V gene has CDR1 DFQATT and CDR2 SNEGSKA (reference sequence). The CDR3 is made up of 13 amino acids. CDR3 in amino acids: CSVLRGGSNEQFF. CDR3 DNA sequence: TGCAGTGTTCTCCGAGGGGGTTCTAATGAGCAGTTCTTC.

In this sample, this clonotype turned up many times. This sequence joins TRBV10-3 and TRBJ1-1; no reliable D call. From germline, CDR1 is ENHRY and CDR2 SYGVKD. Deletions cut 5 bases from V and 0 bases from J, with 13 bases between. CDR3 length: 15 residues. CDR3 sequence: CAISPDLGMNTEAFF. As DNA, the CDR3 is TGTGCCATCAGTCCCGACCTAGGAATGAACACTGAAGCTTTCTTT.

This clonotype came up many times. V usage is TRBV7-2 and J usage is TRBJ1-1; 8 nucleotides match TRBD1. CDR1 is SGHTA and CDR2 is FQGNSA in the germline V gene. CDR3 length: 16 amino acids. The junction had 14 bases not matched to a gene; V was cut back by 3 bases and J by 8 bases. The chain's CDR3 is CASSFLPGGARGEAFF. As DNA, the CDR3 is TGTGCCAGCAGCTTTCTTCCAGGGGGCGCCCGGGGCGAAGCTTTCTTT.

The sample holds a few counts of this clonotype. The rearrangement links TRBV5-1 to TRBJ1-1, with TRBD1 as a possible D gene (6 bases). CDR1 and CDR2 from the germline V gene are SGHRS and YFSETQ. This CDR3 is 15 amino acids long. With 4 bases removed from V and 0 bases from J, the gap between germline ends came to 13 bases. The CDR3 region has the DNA TGCGCCAGCAGCCAAACGGACAGTCTGAACACTGAAGCTTTCTTT. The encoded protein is CASSQTDSLNTEAFF.

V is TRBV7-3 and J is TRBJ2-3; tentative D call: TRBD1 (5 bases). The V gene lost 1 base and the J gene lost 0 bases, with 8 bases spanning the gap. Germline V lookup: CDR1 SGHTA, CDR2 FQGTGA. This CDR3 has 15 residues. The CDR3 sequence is CASSLMPGSTDTQYF. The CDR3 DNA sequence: TGTGCCAGCAGCTTAATGCCAGGGAGCACAGATACGCAGTATTTT.

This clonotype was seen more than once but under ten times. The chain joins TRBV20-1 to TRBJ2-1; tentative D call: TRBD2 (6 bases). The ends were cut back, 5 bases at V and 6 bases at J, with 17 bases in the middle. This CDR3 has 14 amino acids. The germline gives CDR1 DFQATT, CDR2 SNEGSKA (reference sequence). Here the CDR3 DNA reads TGCAGTGCTGATCCGGGGACTCTCTCCAATGAGCAGTTCTTC. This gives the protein CSADPGTLSNEQFF.

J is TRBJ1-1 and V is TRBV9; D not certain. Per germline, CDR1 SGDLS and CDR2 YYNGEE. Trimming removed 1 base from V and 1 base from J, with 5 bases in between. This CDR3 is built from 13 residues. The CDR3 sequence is CASSVSGNTEAFF. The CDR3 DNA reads TGTGCCAGCAGCGTATCCGGGAACACTGAAGCTTTCTTT. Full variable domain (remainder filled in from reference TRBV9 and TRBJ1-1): DSGVTQTPKHLITATGQRVTLRCSPRSGDLSVYWYQQSLDQGLQFLIQYYNGEERAKGNILERFSAQQFPDLHSELNLSSLELGDSALYFCASSVSGNTEAFFGQGTRLTVV.

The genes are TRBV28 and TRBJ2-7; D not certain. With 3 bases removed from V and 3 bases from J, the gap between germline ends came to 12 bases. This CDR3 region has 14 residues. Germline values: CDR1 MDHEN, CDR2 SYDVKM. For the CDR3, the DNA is TGTGCCAGCAGTTTCGGACGAACTATCTACGAGCAGTACTTC. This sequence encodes CASSFGRTIYEQYF. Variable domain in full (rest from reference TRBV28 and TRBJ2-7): DVKVTQSSRYLVKRTGEKVFLECVQDMDHENMFWYRQDPGLGLRLIYFSYDVKMKEKGDIPEGYSVSREKKERFSLILESASTNQTSMYLCASSFGRTIYEQYFGPGTRLTVT.

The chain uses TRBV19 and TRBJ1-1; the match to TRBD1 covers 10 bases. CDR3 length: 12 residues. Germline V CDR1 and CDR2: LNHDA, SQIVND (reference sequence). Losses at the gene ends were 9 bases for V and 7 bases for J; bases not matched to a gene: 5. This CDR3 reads CASADRGIEAFF. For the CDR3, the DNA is TGTGCCAGCGCGGACAGGGGGATTGAAGCTTTCTTT.

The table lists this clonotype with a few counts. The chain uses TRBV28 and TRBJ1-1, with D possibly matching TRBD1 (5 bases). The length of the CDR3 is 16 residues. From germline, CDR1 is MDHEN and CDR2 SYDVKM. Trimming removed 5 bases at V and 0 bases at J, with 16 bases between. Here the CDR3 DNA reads TGTGCCAGCAGTCGTCCCGGGACGGTGATGAACACTGAAGCTTTCTTT. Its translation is CASSRPGTVMNTEAFF.

The chain's CDR3 is CAISELGGRIYGYTF. The DNA of the CDR3 is TGTGCCATCAGTGAGTTGGGGGGACGAATCTATGGCTACACCTTC. The V call is TRBV10-3, the J call TRBJ1-2, with D maybe TRBD1 (5 bases). In germline, CDR1 is ENHRY, CDR2 SYGVKD. This CDR3 comprises 15 residues. Trimming cost V 1 base and J 4 bases, with 13 bases left between them.

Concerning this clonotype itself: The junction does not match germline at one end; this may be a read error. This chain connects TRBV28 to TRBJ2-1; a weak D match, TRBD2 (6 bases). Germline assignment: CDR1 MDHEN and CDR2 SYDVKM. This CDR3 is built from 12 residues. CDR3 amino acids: CASSPGLSGRIF. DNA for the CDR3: TGTGCCAGCAGTCCCGGACTGTCAGGGAGGATCTTC.

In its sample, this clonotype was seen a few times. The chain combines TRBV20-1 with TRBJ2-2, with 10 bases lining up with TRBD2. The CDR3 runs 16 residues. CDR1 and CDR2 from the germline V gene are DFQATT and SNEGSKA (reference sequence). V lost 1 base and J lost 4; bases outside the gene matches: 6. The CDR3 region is CSARGGLAGATGELFF. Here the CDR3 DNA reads TGCAGTGCTAGAGGTGGGCTAGCGGGAGCCACCGGGGAGCTGTTTTTT.